Following are 22 T cell receptor beta chains from one sample sequenced in a study of technical replicates of blood from a handful of donors. TCRdb's copy holds only in-frame clones and misses some; the assay was immunoSEQ multiplex PCR. Found here are about 80,000 clones, roughly 93% of them singletons; the top ten hold about 0.37%. Sequenced input: T cells isolated from PBMCs. The source is a human donor in good health.

This chain uses TRBV6-5 with TRBJ2-7, with 9 bases identical to TRBD2. In germline, CDR1 is MNHEY, CDR2 SVGAGI. This CDR3 spans 15 amino acids. V gave up 6 bases and J gave up 2 bases; unmatched junction bases: 8. The CDR3 region is CASRPGLAITYEQYF. The CDR3 nucleotides are TGTGCCAGCAGGCCTGGACTAGCGATAACCTACGAGCAGTACTTC.

The chain combines TRBV7-2 with TRBJ2-7; weak D call: TRBD1 (6 bases). The germline V and J ends were trimmed by 2 bases and 4 bases, with 21 bases remaining between them. Germline V gene data show CDR1 as SGHTA and CDR2 as FQGNSA. This CDR3 comprises 17 residues. CDR3 sequence: CASSLYLGDTLVYEQYF. CDR3 coding DNA: TGTGCCAGCAGCTTATATCTCGGGGACACCCTCGTTTACGAGCAGTACTTC. Variable domain in full (rest from reference TRBV7-2 and TRBJ2-7): GAGVSQSPSNKVTEKGKDVELRCDPISGHTALYWYRQSLGQGLEFLIYFQGNSAPDKSGLPSDRFSAERTGGSVSTLTIQRTQQEDSAVYLCASSLYLGDTLVYEQYFGPGTRLTVT.

This clone was seen a single time. CDR3 nucleotide sequence: TGTGCCAGCTACCGGCCCGCGATGGCAGGTGAGCAGTTCTTC. Encoded protein: CASYRPAMAGEQFF. V usage is TRBV6-1 and J usage is TRBJ2-1; no reliable D call. Trimming removed 8 bases from V and 9 bases from J, with 20 bases in between. The V gene's germline CDR1 is MNHNS and CDR2 SASEGT. This CDR3 spans 14 amino acids.

The table lists this clone with a count of one. This rearrangement joins TRBV7-3 to TRBJ2-1, with D perhaps TRBD2 (6 bases). The CDR3 sequence is 16 residues long. Trimming cost V 3 bases and J 4 bases, with 16 bases left between them. Germline values: CDR1 SGHTA, CDR2 FQGTGA. The CDR3 nucleotides are TGTGCCAGCAGCTTGTTGGGGGAGGTAGCTTACAATGAGCAGTTCTTC. Its translation is CASSLLGEVAYNEQFF.

The table lists this clone with a count of one. V gene TRBV18 combines with J gene TRBJ1-2, with 9 bases that match TRBD1. The CDR3 has 14 residues. Trimming at V came to 3 bases and at J to 7 bases, leaving 6 bases not matched to a gene. Germline V lookup: CDR1 KGHSH, CDR2 LQKENI. In DNA form, the CDR3 reads TGTGCCAGCTCACCCGGGGGACAGGGCCCTGGCTACACCTTC. The encoded protein is CASSPGGQGPGYTF.

This sequence joins TRBV28 and TRBJ2-4; D not certain. Germline values: CDR1 MDHEN, CDR2 SYDVKM. This CDR3 contains 13 residues. V was trimmed by 3 bases and J by 7 bases, leaving 10 bases between them. The CDR3 DNA reads TGTGCCAGCAGTTTTACTGAAGTGAACATTCAGTACTTC. Its protein product is CASSFTEVNIQYF.

This rearrangement joins TRBV5-5 to TRBJ2-3; D not resolved. CDR1 and CDR2 from the germline V gene are SGHKS and YYEKEE (reference sequence). V lost 0 bases and J 2 bases, leaving 13 bases between the germline ends. This CDR3 contains 16 residues. CDR3 residues: CASSLEVPTITDTQYF. The CDR3 DNA is TGTGCCAGCAGCTTGGAGGTACCGACAATCACAGATACGCAGTATTTT. Complete variable domain (other parts from reference TRBV5-5 and TRBJ2-3): DAGVTQSPTHLIKTRGQQVTLRCSPISGHKSVSWYQQVLGQGPQFIFQYYEKEERGRGNFPDRFSARQFPNYSSELNVNALLLGDSALYLCASSLEVPTITDTQYFGPGTRLTVL.

This chain's CDR3 is CAWDLYSREFESDTQYF. The DNA of the CDR3 is TGTGCCTGGGACCTTTACTCGCGGGAGTTTGAATCAGATACGCAGTATTTT. The genes are TRBV30 and TRBJ2-3, with 7 nucleotides matching TRBD2. Germline CDR1 and CDR2: GTSNPN and SVGIG (reference sequence). The CDR3 contains 17 residues. V trimming: 5 bases; J trimming: 4 bases; junction bases outside the gene matches: 18.

This chain connects TRBV29-1 to TRBJ2-7, with 14 bases that match TRBD2. V lost 6 bases to trimming and J lost 1 base; unmatched junction nucleotides: 2. This CDR3 region has 14 residues. Germline lookup yields CDR1 SQVTM and CDR2 ANQGSEA. This CDR3 is CSVGTSGSSYEQYF. The CDR3 nucleotides are TGCAGCGTCGGGACTAGCGGGAGTTCCTACGAGCAGTACTTC.

The chain has TRBV28 and TRBJ2-2, with TRBD1 as a possible D gene (6 bases). Germline V lookup: CDR1 MDHEN, CDR2 SYDVKM. The CDR3 has 14 amino acids. V lost 7 bases and J 4 bases, leaving 13 bases between the germline ends. The CDR3 bases are TGTGCCAGCACCCTACAGGGTATCACCGGGGAGCTGTTTTTT. Translating gives CASTLQGITGELFF.

The chain has TRBV5-1 and TRBJ2-3, with a possible D match to TRBD2 (5 bases). Germline V lookup: CDR1 SGHRS, CDR2 YFSETQ. Trimming shortened V by 0 bases and J by 2 bases, and 10 bases separated the two germline ends. CDR3 length: 15 residues. The CDR3 coding sequence is TGCGCCAGCAGCTTGGGAGCGGCAGTCACAGATACGCAGTATTTT. It is translated as CASSLGAAVTDTQYF.

The chain combines TRBV6-5 with TRBJ1-2, with a weak D call TRBD1 (6 bases). The ends were cut back, 9 bases at V and 1 base at J, with 15 bases in the middle. In germline, CDR1 is MNHEY, CDR2 SVGAGI. The CDR3 totals 14 residues. The DNA for the CDR3 is TGTGCCAGTAGGGAAGGACAGCTTAACTATGGCTACACCTTC. Its translation: CASREGQLNYGYTF.

The chain has TRBV5-1 and TRBJ2-1, with TRBD2 matching 8 bases. The V gene's germline CDR1 is SGHRS and CDR2 YFSETQ. V lost 7 bases, J lost 5 bases, and 8 bases stayed unmatched. This CDR3 region has 14 residues. CDR3 in amino acids: CASALIAGNNEQFF. In DNA, the CDR3 is TGCGCCAGCGCCCTAATAGCGGGGAACAATGAGCAGTTCTTC.

This chain joins TRBV5-1 and TRBJ2-7, with D possibly called TRBD1 or TRBD2 (6 bases each). The CDR3 totals 15 residues. The V end lost 4 bases, the J end lost 5 bases, and 19 bases lay between the germline ends. Germline loops: CDR1 SGHRS, CDR2 YFSETQ. This CDR3 is CASSLGGLRGDEQYF. The CDR3 nucleotides read TGCGCCAGCAGCCTGGGGGGCCTACGTGGGGACGAGCAGTACTTC.

The chain uses TRBV7-2 and TRBJ1-4; tentative D call: TRBD1 (5 bases). With 5 bases removed from V and 7 bases from J, the gap between germline ends came to 17 bases. The CDR3 has 15 amino acids. CDR1 is SGHTA and CDR2 is FQGNSA in the germline V gene. This chain's CDR3 is CASSPLGGLVEKLFF. The CDR3 DNA follows: TGTGCCAGCAGCCCCCTCGGGGGGTTGGTTGAAAAACTGTTTTTT.

This rearrangement joins TRBV5-6 to TRBJ2-3, with 9 bases that match TRBD1. Germline CDR1 reads SGHDT; CDR2 reads YYEEEE. V lost 4 bases to trimming and J lost 2 bases; unmatched junction nucleotides: 5. The CDR3 extends over 15 amino acids. This CDR3 reads CASSRRDRDTDTQYF. CDR3 nucleotide sequence: TGTGCCAGCAGCAGACGGGACAGGGACACAGATACGCAGTATTTT.

The chain has TRBV11-3 and TRBJ1-3; D is unresolved. This CDR3 comprises 12 residues. CDR1 is SGHNT and CDR2 is YENEEA in the germline V gene. The V and J ends lost 5 bases and 6 bases respectively, with 8 bases between them. The CDR3 here is CASSPGQNTIYF. In nucleotides, the CDR3 is TGTGCCAGCAGCCCGGGTCAAAACACCATATATTTT.

The chain uses TRBV7-2 and TRBJ2-1; no firm D call. Trimming took 5 bases from V and 8 from J, leaving 7 bases between them. The CDR3 extends over 11 amino acids. The germline gives CDR1 SGHTA, CDR2 FQGNSA. The CDR3 DNA reads TGTGCCAGCAGCACCAAGCATGAGCAGTTCTTC. Translation gives CASSTKHEQFF.

V gene TRBV29-1 combines with J gene TRBJ2-1; 8 nucleotides line up with TRBD2. This CDR3 contains 16 residues. Germline CDR1 and CDR2: SQVTM and ANQGSEA. The trim removed 3 bases at V and 6 bases at J, leaving 13 bases unmatched. The CDR3 nucleotides read TGCAGCGTTGAGGCGCGAAGCGGGAGATACGTCAATGAGCAGTTCTTC. This translates into CSVEARSGRYVNEQFF.

This chain links TRBV7-2 with TRBJ2-7; 8 bases are a match to TRBD2. The CDR3 totals 14 residues. Germline V CDR1 and CDR2: SGHTA, FQGNSA. V lost 5 bases to trimming and J lost 3 bases; unmatched junction nucleotides: 6. CDR3 nucleotides: TGTGCCAGCAGCCCAGAAAGCGGGAGCTACGAGCAGTACTTC. This codes for CASSPESGSYEQYF.

The genes are TRBV5-1 and TRBJ2-1, with a weak D call TRBD1 (5 bases). Germline-derived CDR1 and CDR2 are SGHRS and YFSETQ. The V gene lost 0 bases and the J gene lost 5 bases, with 6 bases spanning the gap. The CDR3 contains 13 residues. The CDR3 region is CASSLDRNNEQFF. The CDR3 DNA follows: TGCGCCAGCAGCTTGGACAGGAACAATGAGCAGTTCTTC.

The rearrangement uses TRBV15 and TRBJ1-2, with TRBD1 identical over 9 bases. V gave up 1 base and J gave up 0 bases; unmatched junction bases: 3. This CDR3 contains 16 residues. Germline CDR1 and CDR2: LNHNV and YYDKDF (reference sequence). As DNA, the CDR3 is TGTGCCACCAGCAGAGCCGGGACAGGGTCTAACTATGGCTACACCTTC. It translates to CATSRAGTGSNYGYTF. Combining the CDR3 with reference TRBV15 and TRBJ1-2 gives the whole variable domain DAMVIQNPRYQVTQFGKPVTLSCSQTLNHNVMYWYQQKSSQAPKLLFHYYDKDFNNEADTPDNFQSRRPNTSFCFLDIRSPGLGDTAMYLCATSRAGTGSNYGYTFGSGTRLTVV.